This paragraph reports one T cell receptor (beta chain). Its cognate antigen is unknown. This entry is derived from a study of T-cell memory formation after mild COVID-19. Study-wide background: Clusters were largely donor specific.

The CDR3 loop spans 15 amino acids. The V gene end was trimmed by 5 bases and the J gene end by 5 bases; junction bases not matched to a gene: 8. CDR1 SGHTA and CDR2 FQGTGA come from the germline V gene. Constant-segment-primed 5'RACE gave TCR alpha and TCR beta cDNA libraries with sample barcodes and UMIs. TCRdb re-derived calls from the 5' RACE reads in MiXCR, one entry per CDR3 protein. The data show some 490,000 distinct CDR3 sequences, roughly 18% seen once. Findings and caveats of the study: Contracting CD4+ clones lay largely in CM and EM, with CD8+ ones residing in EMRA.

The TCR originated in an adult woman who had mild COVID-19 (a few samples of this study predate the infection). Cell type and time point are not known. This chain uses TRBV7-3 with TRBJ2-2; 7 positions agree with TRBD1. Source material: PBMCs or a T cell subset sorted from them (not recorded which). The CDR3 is CASSPDRDWTGELFF. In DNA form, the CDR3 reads TGTGCCAGCAGCCCCGACAGGGATTGGACCGGGGAGCTGTTTTTT.